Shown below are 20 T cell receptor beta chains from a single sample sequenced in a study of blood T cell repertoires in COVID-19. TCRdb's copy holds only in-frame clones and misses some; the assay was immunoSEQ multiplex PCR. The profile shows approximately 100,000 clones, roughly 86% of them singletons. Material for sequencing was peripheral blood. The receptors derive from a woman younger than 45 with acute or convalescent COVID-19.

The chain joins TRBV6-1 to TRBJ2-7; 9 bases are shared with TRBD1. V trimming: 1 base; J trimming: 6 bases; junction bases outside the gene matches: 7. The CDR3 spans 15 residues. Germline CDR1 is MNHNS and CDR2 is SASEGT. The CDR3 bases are TGTGCCAGCAGTGAAGGGGGCCGGGACAGGGTCGAGCAGTACTTC. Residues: CASSEGGRDRVEQYF.

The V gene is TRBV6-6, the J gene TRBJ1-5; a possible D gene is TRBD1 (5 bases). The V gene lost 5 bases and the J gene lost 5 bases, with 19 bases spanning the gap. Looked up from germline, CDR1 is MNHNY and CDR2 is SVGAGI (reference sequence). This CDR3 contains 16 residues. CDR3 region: CASSPPRAPGDQPQHF. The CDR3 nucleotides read TGTGCCAGCAGTCCCCCCAGGGCCCCGGGCGATCAGCCCCAGCATTTT.

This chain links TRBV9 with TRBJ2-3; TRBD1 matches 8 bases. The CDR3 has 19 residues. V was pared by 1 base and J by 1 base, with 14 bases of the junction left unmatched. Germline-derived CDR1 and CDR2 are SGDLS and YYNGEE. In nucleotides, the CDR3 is TGTGCCAGCAGCGTAATTGGGACCCGAGGACAGGGTCGCACAGATACGCAGTATTTT. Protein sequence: CASSVIGTRGQGRTDTQYF.

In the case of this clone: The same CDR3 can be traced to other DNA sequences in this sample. The CDR3 DNA sequence: TGTGCCAGCTCACCGACAGGGGCAGTTCAGCCCCAGCATTTT. It codes for CASSPTGAVQPQHF. The chain employs TRBV18 and TRBJ1-5; TRBD1 agrees at 8 bases. Per germline, CDR1 KGHSH and CDR2 LQKENI. J was trimmed by 6 bases and V by 3 bases; bases with no gene match: 4. The CDR3 loop spans 14 amino acids.

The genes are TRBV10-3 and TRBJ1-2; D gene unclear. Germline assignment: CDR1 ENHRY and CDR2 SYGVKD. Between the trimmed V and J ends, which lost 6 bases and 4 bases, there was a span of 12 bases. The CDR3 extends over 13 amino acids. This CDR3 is CAIRPEGGYGYTF. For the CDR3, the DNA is TGTGCCATCAGGCCCGAGGGTGGCTATGGCTACACCTTC.

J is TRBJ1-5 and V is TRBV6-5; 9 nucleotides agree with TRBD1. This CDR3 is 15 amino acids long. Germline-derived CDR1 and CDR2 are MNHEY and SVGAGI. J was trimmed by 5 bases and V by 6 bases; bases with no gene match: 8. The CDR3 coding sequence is TGTGCCAGCAGGCCCCGGGGACAGGGCCATCAGCCCCAGCATTTT. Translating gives CASRPRGQGHQPQHF.

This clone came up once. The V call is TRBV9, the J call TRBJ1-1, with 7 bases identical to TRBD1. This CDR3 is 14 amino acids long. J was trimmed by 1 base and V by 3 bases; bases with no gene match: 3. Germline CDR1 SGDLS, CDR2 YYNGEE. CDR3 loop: CASSAGDRNTEAFF. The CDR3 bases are TGTGCCAGCAGCGCCGGGGACAGGAACACTGAAGCTTTCTTT.

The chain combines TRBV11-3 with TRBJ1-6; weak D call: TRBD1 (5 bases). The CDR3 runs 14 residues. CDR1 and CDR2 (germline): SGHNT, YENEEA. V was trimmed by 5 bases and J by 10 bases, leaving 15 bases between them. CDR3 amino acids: CASSVTVTSSPLHF. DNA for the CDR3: TGTGCCAGCAGCGTGACAGTGACAAGCTCACCCCTCCACTTT.

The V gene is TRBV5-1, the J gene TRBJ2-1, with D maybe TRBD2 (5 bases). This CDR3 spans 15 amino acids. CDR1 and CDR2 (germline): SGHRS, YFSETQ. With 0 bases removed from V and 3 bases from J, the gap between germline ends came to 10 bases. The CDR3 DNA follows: TGCGCCAGCAGCTTGGGACTATCCTACTACAATGAGCAGTTCTTC. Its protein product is CASSLGLSYYNEQFF.

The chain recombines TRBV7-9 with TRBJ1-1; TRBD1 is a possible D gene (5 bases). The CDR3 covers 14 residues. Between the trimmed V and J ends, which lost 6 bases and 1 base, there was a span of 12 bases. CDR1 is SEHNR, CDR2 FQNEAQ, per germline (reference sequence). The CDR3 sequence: CASSPDGGNTEAFF. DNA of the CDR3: TGTGCCAGCAGTCCCGACGGGGGGAACACTGAAGCTTTCTTT. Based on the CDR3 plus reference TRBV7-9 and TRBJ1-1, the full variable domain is DTGVSQNPRHKITKRGQNVTFRCDPISEHNRLYWYRQTLGQGPEFLTYFQNEAQLEKSRLLSDRFSAERPKGSFSTLEIQRTEQGDSAMYLCASSPDGGNTEAFFGQGTRLTVV.

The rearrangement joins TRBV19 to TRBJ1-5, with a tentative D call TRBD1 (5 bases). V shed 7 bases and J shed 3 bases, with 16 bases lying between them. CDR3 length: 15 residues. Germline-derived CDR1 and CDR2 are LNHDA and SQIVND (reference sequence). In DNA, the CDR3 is TGTGCCAGTACCCTGGGGCCCTTAGACAATCAGCCCCAGCATTTT. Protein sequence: CASTLGPLDNQPQHF.

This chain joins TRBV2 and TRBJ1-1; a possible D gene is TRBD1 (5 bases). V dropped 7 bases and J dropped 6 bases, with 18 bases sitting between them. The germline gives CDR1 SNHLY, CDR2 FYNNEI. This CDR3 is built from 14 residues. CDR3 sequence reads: CASTYIGGGSEAFF. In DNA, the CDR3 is TGTGCCAGCACCTACATCGGGGGAGGGTCTGAAGCTTTCTTT.

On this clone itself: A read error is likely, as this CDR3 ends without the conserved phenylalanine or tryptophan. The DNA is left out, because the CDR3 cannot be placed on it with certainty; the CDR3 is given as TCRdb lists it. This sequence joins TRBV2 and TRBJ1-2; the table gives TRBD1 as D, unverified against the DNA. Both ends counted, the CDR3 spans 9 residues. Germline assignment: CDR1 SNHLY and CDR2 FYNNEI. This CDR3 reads CASRNPGQL.

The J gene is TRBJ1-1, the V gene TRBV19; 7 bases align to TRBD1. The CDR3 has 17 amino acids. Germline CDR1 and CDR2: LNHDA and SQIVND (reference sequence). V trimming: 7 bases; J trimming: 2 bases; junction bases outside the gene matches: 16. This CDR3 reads CASIEGGRGLLNTEAFF. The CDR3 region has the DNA TGTGCCAGTATTGAAGGGGGCAGGGGCCTATTAAACACTGAAGCTTTCTTT.

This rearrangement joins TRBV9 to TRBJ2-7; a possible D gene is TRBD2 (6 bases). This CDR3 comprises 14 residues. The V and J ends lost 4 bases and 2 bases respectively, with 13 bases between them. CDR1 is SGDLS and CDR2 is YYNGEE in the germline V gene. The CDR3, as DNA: TGTGCCAGCAGCCCCGGAGGGACTCCCTACGAGCAGTACTTC. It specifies CASSPGGTPYEQYF.

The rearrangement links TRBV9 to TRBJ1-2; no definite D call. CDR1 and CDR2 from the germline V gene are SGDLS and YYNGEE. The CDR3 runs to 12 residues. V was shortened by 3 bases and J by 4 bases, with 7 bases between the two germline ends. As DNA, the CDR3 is TGTGCCAGCAGCGCGCTACTCTATGGCTACACCTTC. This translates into CASSALLYGYTF.

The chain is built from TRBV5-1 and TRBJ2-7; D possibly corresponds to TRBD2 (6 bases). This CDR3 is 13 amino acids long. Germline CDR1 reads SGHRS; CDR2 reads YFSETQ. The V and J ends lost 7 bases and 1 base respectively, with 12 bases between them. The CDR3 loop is CASHIGGSYEQYF. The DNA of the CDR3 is TGCGCCAGCCACATCGGGGGATCCTACGAGCAGTACTTC.

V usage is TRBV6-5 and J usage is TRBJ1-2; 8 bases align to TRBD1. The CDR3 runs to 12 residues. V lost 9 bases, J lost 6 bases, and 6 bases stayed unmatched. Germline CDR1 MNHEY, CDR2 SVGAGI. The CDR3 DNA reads TGTGCCAGTGTCCAGGGGGCGAATGGCTACACCTTC. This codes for CASVQGANGYTF.

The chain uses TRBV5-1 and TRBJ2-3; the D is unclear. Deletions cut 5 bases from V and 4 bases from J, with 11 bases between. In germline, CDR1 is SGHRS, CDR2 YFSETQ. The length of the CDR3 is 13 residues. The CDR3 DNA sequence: TGCGCCAGCAGTGACATAGACGCAGATACGCAGTATTTT. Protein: CASSDIDADTQYF.

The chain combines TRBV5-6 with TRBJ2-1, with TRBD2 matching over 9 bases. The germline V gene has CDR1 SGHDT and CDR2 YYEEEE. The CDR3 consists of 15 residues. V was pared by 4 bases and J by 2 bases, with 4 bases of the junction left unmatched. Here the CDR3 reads CASSRSGGPYNEQFF. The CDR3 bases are TGTGCCAGCAGCCGAAGCGGGGGGCCCTACAATGAGCAGTTCTTC.